Listed here are 18 T cell receptor beta chains from one sample, sequenced in a study of blood T cell repertoires in COVID-19. This table comes from immunoSEQ multiplex PCR, and its TCRdb copy is limited to in-frame clones, with some not included. The sample holds a few hundred thousand clones; about nine tenths are singletons and the top ten take less than 2%. Sequenced input: PBMCs or T cells enriched from blood (not recorded which). The receptors originated from a woman aged 25 to 39 who had recovered from COVID-19.

This clone was detected only a few times. The rearrangement joins TRBV5-5 to TRBJ1-2; D is unresolved. Germline V gene lookup returns CDR1 SGHKS and CDR2 YYEKEE (reference sequence). Trimming stripped 3 bases from V and 5 bases from J, with 14 bases between. There are 14 residues in the CDR3. The CDR3 sequence: CASSSRSPDYGYTF. CDR3 bases: TGTGCCAGCAGCTCGCGGTCGCCGGATTATGGCTACACCTTC.

The CDR3 DNA sequence: TGTGCCAGTGAAGCGAGGGGGATAGATTCACCCCTCCACTTT. Translating it yields CASEARGIDSPLHF. The chain recombines TRBV19 with TRBJ1-6; D might be TRBD1 (6 bases). CDR1 is LNHDA, CDR2 SQIVND, per germline (reference sequence). V lost 8 bases and J lost 8, with 16 bases in between. The CDR3 sequence is 14 residues long.

The chain couples TRBV9 to TRBJ2-3; 9 positions agree with TRBD2. Looked up from germline, CDR1 is SGDLS and CDR2 is YYNGEE. CDR3 length: 15 amino acids. The junction had 4 bases not matched to a gene; V was cut back by 3 bases and J by 2 bases. Written as DNA, the CDR3 is TGTGCCAGCAGCGGCCCTAGCGGGATCACAGATACGCAGTATTTT. This gives the protein CASSGPSGITDTQYF.

The chain couples TRBV7-2 to TRBJ1-4; 12 nucleotides align to TRBD1. The CDR3 loop spans 14 amino acids. The V segment lost 5 bases and the J segment 8 bases; nucleotides outside the gene matches: 3. Germline CDR1 reads SGHTA; CDR2 reads FQGNSA. The DNA for the CDR3 is TGTGCCAGCAGCGCCGGGACAGGGGGCGAAAAACTGTTTTTT. It yields the protein CASSAGTGGEKLFF.

The chain has TRBV27 and TRBJ1-4, with TRBD1 identical over 10 bases. Germline V CDR1 and CDR2: MNHEY, SMNVEV (reference sequence). The junction had 8 bases not matched to a gene; V was cut back by 6 bases and J by 7 bases. The CDR3 sequence is 15 residues long. In DNA, the CDR3 is TGTGCCAGCAGATCGGGGACAGGGGTTATTGAAAAACTGTTTTTT. Protein: CASRSGTGVIEKLFF.

This chain links TRBV19 with TRBJ1-2; D is perhaps TRBD1 (6 bases). V gave up 6 bases and J gave up 1 base, with 15 bases separating them. The CDR3 runs to 15 residues. Looked up from germline, CDR1 is LNHDA and CDR2 is SQIVND (reference sequence). CDR3 in DNA: TGTGCCAGTAGGGCCGGGACAAGCCATAACTATGGCTACACCTTC. It translates to CASRAGTSHNYGYTF.

The chain carries TRBV2 and TRBJ2-7, with D perhaps TRBD1 (6 bases). This CDR3 has 14 residues. The germline V gene encodes CDR1 SNHLY and CDR2 FYNNEI. V lost 4 bases, J lost 5 bases, and 15 bases lay in between. Here the CDR3 reads CASSVTGWSDEQYF. In DNA, the CDR3 is TGTGCCAGCAGTGTCACAGGGTGGTCGGACGAGCAGTACTTC.

The chain recombines TRBV7-6 with TRBJ2-7; TRBD1 is a possible D gene (6 bases). Trimming cost V 1 base and J 3 bases, with 19 bases left between them. The CDR3 covers 17 residues. Germline CDR1 is SGHVS and CDR2 is FNYEAQ. The CDR3 spells CASSLGTDRDASYEQYF. The CDR3 bases are TGTGCCAGCAGCTTAGGGACAGACCGGGACGCAAGCTACGAGCAGTACTTC. Using reference TRBV7-6 and TRBJ2-7 for the parts outside the CDR3, the full variable domain is GAGVSQSPRYKVTKRGQDVALRCDPISGHVSLYWYRQALGQGPEFLTYFNYEAQQDKSGLPNDRFSAERPEGSISTLTIQRTEQRDSAMYRCASSLGTDRDASYEQYFGPGTRLTVT.

The chain joins TRBV16 to TRBJ2-7; 7 positions agree with TRBD2. The CDR3 runs 15 residues. V lost 2 bases to trimming and J lost 0 bases; unmatched junction nucleotides: 4. The germline V gene encodes CDR1 KGHSY and CDR2 FQNENV. The chain's CDR3 is CASSQLRTSSYEQYF. Written as DNA, the CDR3 is TGTGCCAGCAGCCAACTCCGGACTAGCTCCTACGAGCAGTACTTC.

This chain joins TRBV24-1 and TRBJ1-2; D not resolved. The CDR3 spans 12 residues. The germline CDR1 and CDR2 sequences are KGHDR and SFDVKD. Trimming cost V 9 bases and J 8 bases, with 15 bases left between them. The chain's CDR3 is CATGHREGGYTF. The CDR3 DNA reads TGTGCCACCGGTCACCGGGAGGGCGGCTACACCTTC.

The gene calls are TRBV30 and TRBJ1-3; 9 bases agree with TRBD1. Germline lookup yields CDR1 GTSNPN and CDR2 SVGIG (reference sequence). The CDR3 runs to 16 residues. Germline trimming cut 1 base from V and 4 bases from J; bases unmatched to any gene: 8. Here the CDR3 DNA reads TGTGCCTGGAGTGACGCCGGGACAGGGTCAGGAAACACCATATATTTT. Its protein product is CAWSDAGTGSGNTIYF.

This clone was recorded once. The chain is built from TRBV28 and TRBJ1-4, with 8 positions matching TRBD1. Germline-derived CDR1 and CDR2 are MDHEN and SYDVKM. CDR3 size: 15 residues. The ends lost 5 bases at V and 4 bases at J; junction bases unmatched: 6. In DNA, the CDR3 is TGTGCCAGCAGTGCCAGGGACAGGAGTAATGAAAAACTGTTTTTT. It codes for CASSARDRSNEKLFF.

The CDR3 DNA reads TGTGCCAGCAGCTTGGACGTTTTCGGGAGGGAGAACATTCAGTACTTC. Amino acid sequence: CASSLDVFGRENIQYF. The chain carries TRBV7-9 and TRBJ2-4, with TRBD2 identical over 8 bases. The J segment lost 7 bases and the V segment lost 3 bases, leaving 11 bases of the junction unmatched. Germline CDR1 SEHNR, CDR2 FQNEAQ (reference sequence). The CDR3 covers 16 residues. Drawing the rest from reference TRBV7-9 and TRBJ2-4, the complete variable domain is DTGVSQNPRHKITKRGQNVTFRCDPISEHNRLYWYRQTLGQGPEFLTYFQNEAQLEKSRLLSDRFSAERPKGSFSTLEIQRTEQGDSAMYLCASSLDVFGRENIQYFGAGTRLSVL.

This chain joins TRBV9 and TRBJ2-1, with D possibly TRBD2 on 6 matching bases. The V and J ends lost 3 bases and 14 bases respectively, with 18 bases between them. This CDR3 comprises 13 residues. CDR1 and CDR2 (germline): SGDLS, YYNGEE. CDR3 bases: TGTGCCAGCAGCGCAGTTCTCGCCGGGGAGGAGTTCTTC. Translation: CASSAVLAGEEFF.

This clone was recorded only once. The chain uses TRBV7-3 and TRBJ2-2, with 7 bases that match TRBD2. Germline CDR1 and CDR2: SGHTA and FQGTGA. Trimming at V came to 2 bases and at J to 2 bases, leaving 8 bases not matched to a gene. This CDR3 has 17 residues. The CDR3 coding sequence is TGTGCCAGCAGCTTAGTTGGCGGGAGTCCCAACACCGGGGAGCTGTTTTTT. Protein sequence: CASSLVGGSPNTGELFF.

This chain joins TRBV12-3 or TRBV12-4 and TRBJ2-7; weak D call: TRBD1 (5 bases). The CDR3 covers 13 residues. Trimming took 6 bases from V and 3 from J, leaving 12 bases between them. CDR3 sequence (DNA): TGTGCCAGCAGGGATAACAGGCACTACGAGCAGTACTTC. Translating it yields CASRDNRHYEQYF.

The rearrangement uses TRBV5-4 and TRBJ2-7; 7 bases are shared with TRBD2. This CDR3 is 16 amino acids long. Germline CDR1 is SGHNT and CDR2 is YYREEE (reference sequence). The V segment lost 1 base and the J segment 4 bases; nucleotides outside the gene matches: 11. The DNA for the CDR3 is TGTGCCAGCAGCTTGAACCCCCTTGGCGGGGGATACGAGCAGTACTTC. Amino acids: CASSLNPLGGGYEQYF.

The rearrangement joins TRBV7-2 to TRBJ1-1, with 9 bases matching TRBD1. The J segment lost 4 bases and the V segment lost 6 bases, leaving 9 bases of the junction unmatched. The germline CDR1 and CDR2 sequences are SGHTA and FQGNSA. The CDR3 loop spans 15 amino acids. The CDR3 coding sequence is TGTGCCAGCAGGGGACAGGGACAAAGGGGCACTGAAGCTTTCTTT. Protein sequence: CASRGQGQRGTEAFF.